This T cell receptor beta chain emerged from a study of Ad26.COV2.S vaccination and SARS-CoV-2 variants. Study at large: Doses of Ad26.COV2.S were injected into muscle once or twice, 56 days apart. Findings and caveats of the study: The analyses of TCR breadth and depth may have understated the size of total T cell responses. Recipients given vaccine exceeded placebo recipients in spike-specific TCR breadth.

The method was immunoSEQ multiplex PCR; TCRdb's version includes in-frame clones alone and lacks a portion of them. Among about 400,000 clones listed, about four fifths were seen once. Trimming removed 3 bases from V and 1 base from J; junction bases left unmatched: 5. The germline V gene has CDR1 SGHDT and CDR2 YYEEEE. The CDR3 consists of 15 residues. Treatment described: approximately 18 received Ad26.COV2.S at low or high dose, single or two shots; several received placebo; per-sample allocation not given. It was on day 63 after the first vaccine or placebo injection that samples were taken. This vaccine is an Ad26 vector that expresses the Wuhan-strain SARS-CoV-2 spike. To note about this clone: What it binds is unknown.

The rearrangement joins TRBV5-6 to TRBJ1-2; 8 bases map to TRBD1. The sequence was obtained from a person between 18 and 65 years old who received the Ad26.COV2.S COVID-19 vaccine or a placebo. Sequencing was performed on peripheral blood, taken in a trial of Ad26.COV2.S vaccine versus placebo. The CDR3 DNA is TGTGCCAGCAGCTCATGGACAGGGTTTAACTATGGCTACACCTTC. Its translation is CASSSWTGFNYGYTF.